A single sample is the source of the 20 T cell receptor beta chains below, sequenced in a study of T cells in Graves' hyperthyroidism and ophthalmopathy. From RNA transcripts, TCR beta CDR3 regions were amplified. TCR CDR3 underwent first-round RT-PCR with the HTBI primer set. TCRdb analysed the multiplex PCR reads with MiXCR anew, one entry per CDR3 protein. There are 730,000 or so distinct CDR3 sequences in the sample; around 20% occur only once, and 16% lies in the top ten. Sequenced material: blood. The receptors derive from a woman aged 45-65 years with Graves' hyperthyroidism that later progressed to Graves' ophthalmopathy.

Remarks on this clonotype: This likely reflects a read error, since a far larger clone is one base away. This chain joins TRBV11-2 and TRBJ1-4, with TRBD1 matching 8 bases. The germline V gene encodes CDR1 SGHAT and CDR2 FQNNGV. The CDR3 runs to 14 residues. This chain's CDR3 is CASSLGQGNGKLFF. CDR3 nucleotide sequence: TGTGCCAGCAGTCTCGGACAGGGTAATGGAAAACTGTTTTTT. Together with reference TRBV11-2 and TRBJ1-4, the CDR3 gives the full variable domain: EAGVAQSPRYKIIEKRQSVAFWCNPISGHATLYWYQQILGQGPKLLIQFQNNGVVDDSQLPKDRFSAERLKGVDSTLKIQPAKLEDSAVYLCASSLGQGNGKLFFGSGTQLSVL.

V usage is TRBV19 and J usage is TRBJ1-2; TRBD1 matches at 9 bases. This CDR3 is 17 amino acids long. Germline CDR1 and CDR2: LNHDA and SQIVND (reference sequence). The junction had 10 bases not matched to a gene; V was cut back by 5 bases and J by 0 bases. CDR3: CASSGDRVALANYGYTF. CDR3 coding DNA: TGTGCCAGTAGTGGGGACAGGGTTGCCTTGGCTAACTATGGCTACACCTTC.

The rearrangement uses TRBV20-1 and TRBJ2-3, with 10 bases fitting TRBD2. V lost 6 bases to trimming and J lost 4 bases; unmatched junction nucleotides: 7. CDR1 and CDR2 from the germline V gene are DFQATT and SNEGSKA (reference sequence). This CDR3 has 14 amino acids. CDR3 DNA sequence: TGCAGTGCCATAAGCGGGGGGGCCGCAGATACGCAGTATTTT. Translating gives CSAISGGAADTQYF.

This clonotype was detected only a few times. The chain links TRBV7-9 to TRBJ1-1; D may be TRBD1 (5 bases). The CDR3 is made up of 15 amino acids. Germline assignment: CDR1 SEHNR and CDR2 FQNEAQ (reference sequence). V lost 5 bases and J 2 bases, leaving 15 bases between the germline ends. The CDR3: CASSVTVGDNTEAFF. DNA of the CDR3: TGTGCCAGCAGCGTGACAGTAGGGGATAACACTGAAGCTTTCTTT.

Only a few counts were recorded for this clonotype. This chain uses TRBV7-8 with TRBJ2-1, with D uncertain. Germline V lookup: CDR1 SGHVS, CDR2 FQNEAQ. The V gene lost 8 bases and the J gene lost 9 bases, with 11 bases spanning the gap. This CDR3 has 11 amino acids. In nucleotides, the CDR3 is TGTGCCAGCCGCCTTTTGAGTGAGCAGTTCTTC. As protein: CASRLLSEQFF.

Ten or more counts support this clonotype. The chain is built from TRBV7-6 and TRBJ2-5; 7 positions agree with TRBD1. The CDR3 is made up of 17 amino acids. CDR1 and CDR2 (germline): SGHVS, FNYEAQ. Unmatched junction bases numbered 12, after V lost 5 bases and J lost 0 bases. The CDR3 DNA reads TGTGCCAGCAGCCCTTTAGGGACAGCAAAAAACCAAGAGACCCAGTACTTC. This encodes CASSPLGTAKNQETQYF. The entire variable domain, with the rest obtained from reference TRBV7-6 and TRBJ2-5, is as follows: GAGVSQSPRYKVTKRGQDVALRCDPISGHVSLYWYRQALGQGPEFLTYFNYEAQQDKSGLPNDRFSAERPEGSISTLTIQRTEQRDSAMYRCASSPLGTAKNQETQYFGPGTRLLVL.

This clonotype was detected ten times or more. The DNA for the CDR3 is TGTGCCAGCAGTCCCCAGACAGGGGGCGCAAATCAGCCCCAGCATTTT. Its translation: CASSPQTGGANQPQHF. The chain carries TRBV27 and TRBJ1-5; 10 bases agree with TRBD1. Losses at the gene ends were 5 bases for V and 4 bases for J; bases not matched to a gene: 8. Per the germline V gene, CDR1 is MNHEY and CDR2 is SMNVEV (reference sequence). This CDR3 has 16 residues.

The chain recombines TRBV6-5 with TRBJ2-2; maybe TRBD2 (6 bases). Germline CDR1 MNHEY, CDR2 SVGAGI. The CDR3 covers 13 residues. Between the trimmed V and J ends, which lost 1 base and 9 bases, there was a span of 9 bases. CDR3 in DNA: TGTGCCAGCAGTTACTTGGGACTCCGGGAGCTGTTTTTT. Translating gives CASSYLGLRELFF.

In this sample, this clonotype turned up many times. The conserved phenylalanine or tryptophan normally closing the CDR3 is absent here, so this likely arose from a read error. The chain carries TRBV20-1 and TRBJ2-7; TRBD1 or TRBD2 may be the D gene (5 bases each). The length of the CDR3 is 14 residues. V lost 2 bases, J lost 3 bases, and 14 bases lay in between. CDR1 is DFQATT, CDR2 SNEGSKA, per germline (reference sequence). The CDR3 DNA reads TGCAGTGCTAGAAAGGGGCTAGCCCTCTACGAGCAGTACCTC. Protein sequence: CSARKGLALYEQYL.

This clonotype has more than one count but fewer than ten. The rearrangement joins TRBV3-1 to TRBJ2-1; D is unclear. Between the trimmed V and J ends, which lost 0 bases and 1 base, there was a span of 4 bases. Germline CDR1 is LGHDT and CDR2 is YNNKEL (reference sequence). The CDR3 is made up of 14 amino acids. The CDR3 DNA follows: TGTGCCAGCAGCCAAGATATGTCCTACAATGAGCAGTTCTTC. Residues: CASSQDMSYNEQFF.

There are many counts of this clonotype. The CDR3 protein is CASSPRASGGRMVTDTQYF. In DNA, the CDR3 is TGTGCCAGCAGCCCAAGGGCTAGCGGGGGTAGGATGGTCACAGATACGCAGTATTTT. V gene TRBV7-9 combines with J gene TRBJ2-3; 10 nucleotides align to TRBD2. Germline CDR1 SEHNR, CDR2 FQNEAQ (reference sequence). This CDR3 has 19 residues. V lost 5 bases to trimming and J lost 2 bases; unmatched junction nucleotides: 16.

This clonotype has at least ten counts. This chain uses TRBV7-2 with TRBJ2-1; D may be TRBD2 (6 bases). From germline, CDR1 is SGHTA and CDR2 FQGNSA. Trimming removed 5 bases from V and 10 bases from J, with 21 bases in between. This CDR3 is 15 amino acids long. As DNA, the CDR3 is TGTGCCAGCAGCCCGAGGGTAGGACTACTTGTCGAGCAGTTCTTC. It yields the protein CASSPRVGLLVEQFF.

This chain uses TRBV20-1 with TRBJ1-6; weak D call: TRBD1 (6 bases). Germline V gene sequence: CDR1 DFQATT, CDR2 SNEGSKA (reference sequence). The CDR3 consists of 18 residues. V lost 3 bases, J lost 0 bases, and 18 bases lay in between. The CDR3: CSARETMRGSSYNSPLHF. As DNA, the CDR3 is TGCAGTGCTAGGGAAACCATGAGGGGGAGCTCCTATAATTCACCCCTCCACTTT.

There are many counts of this clonotype. The genes are TRBV20-1 and TRBJ2-7; D gene unclear. Trimming shortened V by 0 bases and J by 3 bases, and 9 bases separated the two germline ends. Germline loops: CDR1 DFQATT, CDR2 SNEGSKA (reference sequence). This CDR3 has 13 residues. CDR3 sequence: CSARDPPLYEQYF. CDR3 in DNA: TGCAGTGCTAGAGATCCCCCCCTCTACGAGCAGTACTTC.

This clonotype was detected ten times or more. The rearrangement uses TRBV20-1 and TRBJ2-5; 13 bases map to TRBD2. Germline V CDR1 and CDR2: DFQATT, SNEGSKA (reference sequence). Trimming at V came to 3 bases and at J to 1 base, leaving 5 bases not matched to a gene. The CDR3 spans 16 residues. The CDR3 DNA is TGCAGTGCTAGGCCATGGACTAGCGGGGGCCAAGAGACCCAGTACTTC. This codes for CSARPWTSGGQETQYF.

This clonotype came up many times. The chain uses TRBV6-1 and TRBJ2-7; the D gene is possibly TRBD1 (6 bases). Per the germline V gene, CDR1 is MNHNS and CDR2 is SASEGT. V lost 8 bases and J lost 6, with 20 bases in between. This CDR3 has 14 residues. CDR3 loop: CASGHADSFIEQYF. The CDR3 nucleotides read TGTGCCAGCGGGCATGCGGACAGCTTTATCGAGCAGTACTTC.

This clonotype was picked up many times. The V call is TRBV12-3 or TRBV12-4, the J call TRBJ2-7; D call uncertain. This CDR3 is 11 amino acids long. Between the trimmed V and J ends, which lost 3 bases and 5 bases, there was a span of 5 bases. CDR3 in DNA: TGTGCCAGCAGTTTGAATAACGAGCAGTACTTC. This gives the protein CASSLNNEQYF.

This clonotype was observed a handful of times. V gene TRBV5-1 combines with J gene TRBJ2-2; tentatively, D is TRBD1 or TRBD2 (6 bases each). Germline V gene lookup returns CDR1 SGHRS and CDR2 YFSETQ. CDR3 length equals 16 residues. V gave up 6 bases and J gave up 7 bases, with 22 bases separating them. The chain's CDR3 is CASTLSSTGAGGELFF. CDR3 bases: TGCGCCAGCACCCTCTCCTCGACGGGGGCCGGCGGGGAGCTGTTTTTT.

This clonotype was seen many times. This chain links TRBV10-3 with TRBJ2-7; 8 bases align to TRBD1. Looked up from germline, CDR1 is ENHRY and CDR2 is SYGVKD. This CDR3 is 14 amino acids long. The junction had 2 bases not matched to a gene; V was cut back by 4 bases and J by 0 bases. Here the CDR3 reads CAISADRDSYEQYF. The CDR3 DNA sequence: TGTGCCATCAGTGCGGACAGGGACTCCTACGAGCAGTACTTC.

This clonotype was counted ten times or more. This chain uses TRBV12-3 or TRBV12-4 with TRBJ1-5; TRBD1 might be the D (5 bases). Trimming shortened V by 6 bases and J by 5 bases, and 11 bases separated the two germline ends. This CDR3 contains 13 residues. The CDR3 loop reads CASRDTRDQPQHF. Written as DNA, the CDR3 is TGTGCCAGCAGGGACACACGCGATCAGCCCCAGCATTTT.